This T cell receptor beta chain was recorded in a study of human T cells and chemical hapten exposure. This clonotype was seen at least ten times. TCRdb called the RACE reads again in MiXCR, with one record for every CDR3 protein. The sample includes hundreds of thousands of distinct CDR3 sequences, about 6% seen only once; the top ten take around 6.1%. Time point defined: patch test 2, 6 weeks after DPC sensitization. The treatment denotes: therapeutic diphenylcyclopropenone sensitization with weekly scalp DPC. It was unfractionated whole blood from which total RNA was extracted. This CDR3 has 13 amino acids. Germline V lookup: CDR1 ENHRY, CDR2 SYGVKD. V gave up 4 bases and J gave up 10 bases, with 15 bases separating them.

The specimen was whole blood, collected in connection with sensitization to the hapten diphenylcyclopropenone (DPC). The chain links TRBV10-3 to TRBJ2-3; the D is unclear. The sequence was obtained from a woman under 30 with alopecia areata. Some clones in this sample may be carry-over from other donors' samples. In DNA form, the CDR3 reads TGTGCCATCAGTGCTTCCCTAGGTGGAGCGCAGTATTTT. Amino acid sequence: CAISASLGGAQYF.